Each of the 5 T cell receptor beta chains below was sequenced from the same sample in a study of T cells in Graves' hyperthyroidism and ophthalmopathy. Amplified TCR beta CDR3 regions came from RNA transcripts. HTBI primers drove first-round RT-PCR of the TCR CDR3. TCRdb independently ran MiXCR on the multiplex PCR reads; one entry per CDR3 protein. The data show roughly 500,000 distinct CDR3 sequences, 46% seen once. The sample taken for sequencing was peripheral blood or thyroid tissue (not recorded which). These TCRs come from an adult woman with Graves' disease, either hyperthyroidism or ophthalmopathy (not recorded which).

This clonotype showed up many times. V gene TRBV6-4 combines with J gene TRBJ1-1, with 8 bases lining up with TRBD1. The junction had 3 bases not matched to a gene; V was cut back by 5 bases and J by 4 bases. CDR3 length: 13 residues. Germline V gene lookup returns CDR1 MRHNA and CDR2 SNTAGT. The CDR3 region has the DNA TGTGCCAGCAGTCAGGGGGCCGGCACTGAAGCTTTCTTT. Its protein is CASSQGAGTEAFF.

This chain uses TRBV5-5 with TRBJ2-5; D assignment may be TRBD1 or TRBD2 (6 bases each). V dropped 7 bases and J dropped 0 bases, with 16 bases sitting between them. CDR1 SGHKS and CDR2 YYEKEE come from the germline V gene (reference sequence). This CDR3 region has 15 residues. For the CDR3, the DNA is TGTGCCAGCGGCCCGAGGGGGACTTACCAAGAGACCCAGTACTTC. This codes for CASGPRGTYQETQYF. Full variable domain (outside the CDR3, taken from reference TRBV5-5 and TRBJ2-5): DAGVTQSPTHLIKTRGQQVTLRCSPISGHKSVSWYQQVLGQGPQFIFQYYEKEERGRGNFPDRFSARQFPNYSSELNVNALLLGDSALYLCASGPRGTYQETQYFGPGTRLLVL.

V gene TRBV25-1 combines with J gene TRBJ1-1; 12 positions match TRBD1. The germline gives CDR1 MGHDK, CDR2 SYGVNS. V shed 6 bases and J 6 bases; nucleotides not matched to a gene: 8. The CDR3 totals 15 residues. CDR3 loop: CASSPRDRGPAEAFF. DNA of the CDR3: TGTGCCAGCAGCCCCCGGGACAGGGGGCCGGCTGAAGCTTTCTTT. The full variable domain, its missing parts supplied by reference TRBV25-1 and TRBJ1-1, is EADIYQTPRYLVIGTGKKITLECSQTMGHDKMYWYQQDPGMELHLIHYSYGVNSTEKGDLSSESTVSRIRTEHFPLTLESARPSHTSQYLCASSPRDRGPAEAFFGQGTRLTVV.

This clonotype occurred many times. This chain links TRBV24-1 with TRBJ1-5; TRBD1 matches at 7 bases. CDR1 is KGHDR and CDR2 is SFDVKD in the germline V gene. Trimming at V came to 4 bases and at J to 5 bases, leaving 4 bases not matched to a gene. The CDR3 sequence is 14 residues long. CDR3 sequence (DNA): TGTGCCACCAGTGACCCGGGACAGTATCAGCCCCAGCATTTT. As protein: CATSDPGQYQPQHF.

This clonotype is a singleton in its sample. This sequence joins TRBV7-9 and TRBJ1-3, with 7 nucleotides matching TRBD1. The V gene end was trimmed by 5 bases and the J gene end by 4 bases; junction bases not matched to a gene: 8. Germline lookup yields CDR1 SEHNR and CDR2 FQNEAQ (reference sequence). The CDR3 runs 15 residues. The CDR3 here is CASSLTGGQGNTIYF. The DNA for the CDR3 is TGTGCCAGCAGCCTCACCGGGGGACAGGGAAACACCATATATTTT.